Listed below are T cell receptor beta chains from one sample, sequenced in a study of blood T cell repertoires in COVID-19. Here immunoSEQ multiplex PCR was the method, and the copy in TCRdb shows in-frame clones only, minus some. The table has 180,000 or so clones, approximately 80% seen once. Sequenced input: PBMCs or T cells enriched from blood (not recorded which). Source of these receptors: a woman in her sixties who had recovered from COVID-19. Both conserved end residues are part of each CDR3. The D gene is left open where the match is weak. Not every row has a clone size; where given, it reads once, few, many or a size class.

size	V	length	D	J	DNA	CDR3
.	TRBV20-1	13	.	TRBJ2-1	TGCAGTGCTAGTGAAGCGGGCTACAATGAGCAGTTCTTC	CSASEAGYNEQFF
few	TRBV4-1	16	TRBD2	TRBJ2-6	TGCGCCAGCAGCCAAGTGGGGGGGTCTGGGGCCAACGTCCTGACTTTC	CASSQVGGSGANVLTF
.	TRBV7-8	14	TRBD2	TRBJ2-7	TGTGCCAGCAGTCGGACTAGCGGGTCCTACGAGCAGTACTTC	CASSRTSGSYEQYF
.	TRBV29-1	13	.	TRBJ1-2	TGCAGCGTTGAAACAGGGAGAGGCTATGGCTACACCTTC	CSVETGRGYGYTF
.	TRBV2	13	.	TRBJ1-2	TGTGCCAGCAGTCAGGGACTTCTATATGGCTACACCTTC	CASSQGLLYGYTF
.	TRBV5-1	11	.	TRBJ2-1	TGCGCCAGCAGCCGGGAGTATGAGCAGTTCTTC	CASSREYEQFF
.	TRBV4-1	16	TRBD2	TRBJ2-1	TGCGCCAGCAGCCTCCTCGGACTAGCGGGAGGTCATGAGCAGTTCTTC	CASSLLGLAGGHEQFF
.	TRBV5-1	14	.	TRBJ2-1	TGCGCCAGCAGCTTGGAGGGGCGTCGGGATGAGCAGTTCTTC	CASSLEGRRDEQFF
.	TRBV4-2	15	TRBD1	TRBJ1-2	TGTGCCAGCAGCCAAGAAGGGGGACAGTCCCGGGACTACACCTTC	CASSQEGGQSRDYTF
.	TRBV5-1	15	.	TRBJ2-3	TGCGCCAGCAGCTTGGCAGGGTTGAGCACAGATACGCAGTATTTT	CASSLAGLSTDTQYF
once	TRBV5-1	16	TRBD1	TRBJ2-7	TGCGCCAGCAGCTTGAGGGTAGGACAGGCCACCCCTGGGCAGTACTTC	CASSLRVGQATPGQYF
.	TRBV7-9	11	TRBD1	TRBJ1-2	TGTGCCTTGGACAGGGTCTATGGCTACACCTTC	CALDRVYGYTF
.	TRBV6-1	15	.	TRBJ1-5	TGTGCCAGCAGTGAGAACAGTTATAGCAATCAGCCCCAGCATTTT	CASSENSYSNQPQHF
.	TRBV27	13	.	TRBJ1-1	TGTGCCAGCAGTTTTTCCCGTTACACTGAAGCTTTCTTT	CASSFSRYTEAFF
.	TRBV18	13	.	TRBJ1-2	TGTGCCAGCTCACTCACTGAACACTATGGCTACACCTTC	CASSLTEHYGYTF
.	TRBV7-8	14	.	TRBJ1-4	TGTGCCAGCAGCTTATTTGACTCTAATGAAAAACTGTTTTTT	CASSLFDSNEKLFF
.	TRBV11-2	16	TRBD2	TRBJ2-2	TGTGCCAGCAGCTCTTTAGCGGGGGGGAACACCGGGGAGCTGTTTTTT	CASSSLAGGNTGELFF
.	TRBV12-3/TRBV12-4	13	.	TRBJ1-1	TGTGCCAGCAGTTTAGGAGGGAACACTGAAGCTTTCTTT	CASSLGGNTEAFF
.	TRBV7-2	14	.	TRBJ2-7	TGTGCCAGCAGCGGGCTGATGGGAGTGGCCGAGCAGTACTTC	CASSGLMGVAEQYF
.	TRBV7-8	14	.	TRBJ1-3	TGTGCCAGCAGCCCCGGACAGAAAGTAGACACCATATATTTT	CASSPGQKVDTIYF
.	TRBV14	14	.	TRBJ1-1	TGTGCCAGCAGCCAAGTCAGTATGAACACTGAAGCTTTCTTT	CASSQVSMNTEAFF
.	TRBV6-5	14	.	TRBJ1-2	TGTGCCAGCAGAAATGTGGGGGGGAACTATGGCTACACCTTC	CASRNVGGNYGYTF
.	TRBV11-2	14	TRBD2	TRBJ2-5	TGTGCCAGCAGCTTAGTATTAGCGGGGGAGACCCAGTACTTC	CASSLVLAGETQYF
.	TRBV11-2	15	.	TRBJ2-5	TGTGCCAGCAGCTTAGATGCAGGGTCCCAAGAGACCCAGTACTTC	CASSLDAGSQETQYF
few	TRBV3-1/TRBV3-2	14	.	TRBJ1-1	TGTGCCAGCAGCCTAACTCGGGTGGCCACTGAAGCTTTCTTT	CASSLTRVATEAFF
.	TRBV4-1	14	.	TRBJ2-7	TGCGCCAGCAGCCAAACAGGGAACTCCTACGAGCAGTACTTC	CASSQTGNSYEQYF
.	TRBV27	16	.	TRBJ2-1	TGTGCCAGCAGTCGACCCGGGACTGGGACTTCCAATGAGCAGTTCTTC	CASSRPGTGTSNEQFF
.	TRBV2	15	.	TRBJ1-5	TGTGCCAGCAGTGAATACAGGACGGTAAATCAGCCCCAGCATTTT	CASSEYRTVNQPQHF
.	TRBV9	16	TRBD2	TRBJ2-1	TGTGCCAGCAGCCCAACGACTAGCGGGAGTTTCGGTGAGCAGTTCTTC	CASSPTTSGSFGEQFF
.	TRBV19	15	TRBD1	TRBJ2-7	TGTGCCAGTAGTCCCCGGGACAGGATCTTGCCCGAGCAGTACTTC	CASSPRDRILPEQYF
.	TRBV4-1	15	.	TRBJ1-1	TGCGCCAGCAGCCCCGCCCGGACTATGAACACTGAAGCTTTCTTT	CASSPARTMNTEAFF
.	TRBV18	14	TRBD1	TRBJ1-1	TGTGCCAGCTCACCCGCAGGGGGCGCAACTGAAGCTTTCTTT	CASSPAGGATEAFF
.	TRBV5-1	14	.	TRBJ1-1	TGCGCCAGCAGCTTGGATCGGGGGAACACTGAAGCTTTCTTT	CASSLDRGNTEAFF
.	TRBV9	14	.	TRBJ1-6	TGTGCCAGCAGCGTAGGGGGCGATAATTCACCCCTCCACTTT	CASSVGGDNSPLHF
.	TRBV21-1	14	.	TRBJ2-3	TGTGCCAGCAGCCCTAGACAGAGCACAGATACGCAGTATTTT	CASSPRQSTDTQYF
.	TRBV5-1	15	TRBD1	TRBJ2-7	TGCGCCAGCAGCTTTACGGGACAGGGGGCTCATGAGCAGTACTTC	CASSFTGQGAHEQYF
.	TRBV5-8	14	TRBD1	TRBJ2-5	TGTGCCAGCAGCTCCCGGGACAGGGAAGAGACCCAGTACTTC	CASSSRDREETQYF
.	TRBV6-5	13	.	TRBJ1-1	TGTGCCAGTGACAGAAGATTGAACACTGAAGCTTTCTTT	CASDRRLNTEAFF
.	TRBV6-5	15	.	TRBJ2-5	TGTGCCAGCAGTTACTCTTGGACAGTCCAAGAGACCCAGTACTTC	CASSYSWTVQETQYF
.	TRBV4-2	15	TRBD2	TRBJ2-1	TGTGCCAGCAGCCTTGGACTAGCGGGACCCAATGAGCAGTTCTTC	CASSLGLAGPNEQFF
.	TRBV11-2	15	TRBD1	TRBJ2-7	TGTGCCAGCAGCTTAGCCCGGGACAGGCCCTACGAGCAGTACTTC	CASSLARDRPYEQYF
.	TRBV5-4	14	TRBD2	TRBJ2-3	TGTGCCAGCAGCTTGCAGCGGGAATCAGATACGCAGTATTTT	CASSLQRESDTQYF
.	TRBV12-3/TRBV12-4	12	.	TRBJ2-5	TGTGCCAGCAGCCCGTACCAAGAGACCCAGTACTTC	CASSPYQETQYF